The rows below give T cell receptor beta chains drawn from one sample of a study of cytomegalovirus exposure and HLA in healthy donors. Sequencing used immunoSEQ multiplex PCR; TCRdb keeps in-frame clones, though not all of them. The data show around 150,000 clones, roughly 62% seen once. What was sequenced was PBMCs. The source of these receptors is a man aged 55-75 years in good health and CMV-seronegative. The CDR3 runs from the conserved cysteine through the conserved F or W. A D gene is named only where the DNA matches it firmly. Not all rows give a size; the values are once, few, many and, for expanded clones, a class.

d_gene	abundance	j_gene	v_gene	CDR3aa	CDR3nt
TRBD2	once	TRBJ2-7	TRBV7-3	CASSFTGGPSYEQYF	TGTGCCAGCAGCTTTACGGGAGGGCCGTCCTACGAGCAGTACTTC
.	.	TRBJ2-7	TRBV7-9	CASSLARGYEQYF	TGTGCCAGCAGCTTAGCCAGGGGCTACGAGCAGTACTTC
.	.	TRBJ2-7	TRBV27	CASSLSQGTTYEQYF	TGTGCCAGCAGTCTGTCACAGGGTACTACCTACGAGCAGTACTTC
TRBD2	.	TRBJ2-1	TRBV7-2	CASSSPTSGRSYNEQFF	TGTGCCAGCAGCTCGCCGACTAGCGGGAGGTCCTACAATGAGCAGTTCTTC
TRBD1	.	TRBJ2-7	TRBV10-1	CASSGQTGGSEQYF	TGCGCCAGCAGTGGACAGACAGGGGGAAGCGAGCAGTACTTC
.	.	TRBJ2-2	TRBV5-1	CASSLASSRGSGELFF	TGCGCCAGCAGCTTGGCGAGTAGTAGGGGTTCCGGGGAGCTGTTTTTT
TRBD1	.	TRBJ1-3	TRBV4-1	CASSQTGTVSSGNTIYF	TGCGCCAGCAGCCAAACCGGGACAGTCAGCTCTGGAAACACCATATATTTT
.	.	TRBJ2-7	TRBV28	CASSITTGAYEQYF	TGTGCCAGCAGCATAACGACCGGGGCCTACGAGCAGTACTTC
.	.	TRBJ2-7	TRBV13	CASSLSTRGTYEQYF	TGTGCCAGCAGCCTCTCAACCCGGGGTACCTACGAGCAGTACTTC
TRBD2	.	TRBJ2-1	TRBV6-4	CASREASGREPYNEQFF	TGTGCCAGCAGGGAAGCTAGCGGGAGGGAACCCTACAATGAGCAGTTCTTC
.	.	TRBJ2-7	TRBV6-5	CASSYSWAVEQYF	TGTGCCAGCAGTTACTCGTGGGCCGTCGAGCAGTACTTC
.	.	TRBJ2-1	TRBV10-3	CAISEAGGYNEQFF	TGTGCCATCAGTGAGGCAGGGGGGTACAATGAGCAGTTCTTC
.	once	TRBJ2-5	TRBV30	CAWSVGGEETQYF	TGTGCCTGGAGTGTGGGGGGAGAAGAGACCCAGTACTTC
.	.	TRBJ2-5	TRBV6-6	CASSYTTAIQETQYF	TGTGCCAGCAGTTACACAACAGCAATCCAAGAGACCCAGTACTTC
.	few	TRBJ2-3	TRBV27	CASSLPSTDTQYF	TGTGCCAGCAGTCTCCCCTCCACAGATACGCAGTATTTT
TRBD2	.	TRBJ2-7	TRBV9	CASSKTLAGGSGEQYF	TGTGCCAGCAGCAAGACCTTAGCGGGAGGATCGGGAGAGCAGTACTTC
TRBD2	few	TRBJ2-7	TRBV29-1	CSVGAGLYEQYF	TGCAGCGTCGGAGCGGGGCTCTACGAGCAGTACTTC
.	few	TRBJ2-1	TRBV21-1	CASSREGLSASGSLYNEQFF	TGTGCCAGCAGCAGAGAGGGATTGTCGGCTAGCGGGAGCCTTTACAATGAGCAGTTCTTC
.	.	TRBJ1-5	TRBV5-6	CASSSRRTFSNQPQHF	TGTGCCAGCAGCTCCCGTCGGACATTTAGCAATCAGCCCCAGCATTTT
.	few	TRBJ2-2	TRBV6-4	CASSEGAGELFF	TGTGCCAGCAGCGAGGGAGCCGGGGAGCTGTTTTTT
.	.	TRBJ1-2	TRBV27	CASSWRESYGYTF	TGTGCCAGCAGCTGGAGGGAGAGCTATGGCTACACCTTC
.	.	TRBJ2-1	TRBV30	CAWSGIERAAANEQFF	TGTGCCTGGAGTGGAATAGAGCGGGCGGCCGCCAATGAGCAGTTCTTC
.	few	TRBJ1-2	TRBV6-6	CASSYSRQGLDGYTF	TGTGCCAGCAGTTACTCGAGGCAGGGGCTGGATGGCTACACCTTC
.	.	TRBJ2-1	TRBV28	CASSGGTWRDEQFF	TGTGCCAGCAGTGGGGGGACGTGGCGGGATGAGCAGTTCTTC
TRBD2	few	TRBJ2-7	TRBV27	CASSSRTRIEQYF	TGTGCCAGCAGTTCCCGGACTAGAATCGAGCAGTACTTC
TRBD2	few	TRBJ2-2	TRBV28	CASSEDVAGAGGTGELFF	TGTGCCAGCAGTGAGGACGTAGCGGGAGCGGGAGGAACCGGGGAGCTGTTTTTT
TRBD1	.	TRBJ1-1	TRBV7-9	CASSLGTGHNTEAFF	TGTGCCAGCAGCTTAGGGACAGGCCACAACACTGAAGCTTTCTTT
TRBD2	few	TRBJ2-4	TRBV4-1	CASSQLRLAGGDIQYF	TGCGCCAGCAGCCAATTACGTCTAGCGGGCGGGGACATTCAGTACTTC
.	.	TRBJ2-3	TRBV29-1	CSVARDFTDTQYF	TGCAGCGTTGCCCGGGACTTTACAGATACGCAGTATTTT
TRBD2	once	TRBJ2-1	TRBV7-2	CASSSLGLAGANEQFF	TGTGCCAGCAGCTCCCTTGGACTAGCGGGAGCCAATGAGCAGTTCTTC
TRBD1	.	TRBJ2-2	TRBV9	CASSVGQGANGELFF	TGTGCCAGCAGCGTGGGACAGGGGGCGAACGGGGAGCTGTTTTTT
TRBD1	.	TRBJ1-5	TRBV2	CASSVYRGLQPQHF	TGTGCCAGCAGTGTTTACAGGGGGCTTCAGCCCCAGCATTTT
TRBD1	.	TRBJ2-5	TRBV5-4	CASSLGGGETQYF	TGTGCCAGCAGCTTGGGAGGGGGCGAGACCCAGTACTTC
.	.	TRBJ2-3	TRBV25-1	CASSESDTDTQYF	TGTGCCAGCAGTGAATCAGACACAGATACGCAGTATTTT
.	.	TRBJ1-2	TRBV5-1	CASSLDGNRPNYGYTF	TGCGCCAGCAGCTTGGATGGTAACAGACCTAACTATGGCTACACCTTC
TRBD1	.	TRBJ2-7	TRBV28	CASRGTEAYEQYF	TGTGCCAGCAGGGGGACAGAAGCCTACGAGCAGTACTTC
TRBD2	.	TRBJ2-7	TRBV5-1	CASSLGSSGGNSYEQYF	TGCGCCAGCAGCTTGGGTTCTAGCGGGGGAAACTCCTACGAGCAGTACTTC
.	.	TRBJ1-5	TRBV6-1	CASSEAGGPWQPQHF	TGTGCCAGCAGTGAAGCGGGGGGGCCGTGGCAGCCCCAGCATTTT
.	.	TRBJ2-2	TRBV9	CASSVVGADTGELFF	TGTGCCAGCAGCGTAGTCGGAGCAGACACCGGGGAGCTGTTTTTT
TRBD1	.	TRBJ2-7	TRBV2	CASSAGTGSSYEQYF	TGTGCCAGCAGTGCCGGGACAGGAAGCTCCTACGAGCAGTACTTC
.	.	TRBJ1-3	TRBV11-2	CASSSINSGNTIYF	TGTGCCAGCAGCTCAATCAACTCTGGAAACACCATATATTTT
TRBD2	.	TRBJ2-3	TRBV7-3	CASSSSLGGAQYF	TGTGCCAGCAGCTCTAGCTTGGGGGGGGCGCAGTATTTT
TRBD1	.	TRBJ2-5	TRBV27	CASTPRDRETQYF	TGTGCCAGCACCCCCAGGGACAGAGAGACCCAGTACTTC
.	few	TRBJ2-7	TRBV29-1	CSVPGHSSYEQYF	TGCAGCGTTCCAGGGCACAGCTCCTACGAGCAGTACTTC
.	.	TRBJ1-1	TRBV5-1	CASSRMTGENTEAFF	TGCGCCAGCAGCCGCATGACGGGGGAAAACACTGAAGCTTTCTTT
TRBD2	.	TRBJ2-2	TRBV5-1	CASSSTSPGELFF	TGCGCCAGCAGCTCGACTAGCCCCGGGGAGCTGTTTTTT
.	.	TRBJ1-2	TRBV9	CASSVVAGYDYGYTF	TGTGCCAGCAGCGTAGTGGCAGGGTATGACTATGGCTACACCTTC
TRBD1	.	TRBJ1-2	TRBV29-1	CSVAEGQGNYGYTF	TGCAGCGTCGCGGAGGGACAGGGTAACTATGGCTACACCTTC
.	.	TRBJ1-1	TRBV20-1	CSAIHSWAAFF	TGCAGTGCCATCCATTCATGGGCGGCTTTCTTT
.	.	TRBJ2-7	TRBV27	CASSSLTRAEQYF	TGTGCCAGCAGTTCTCTCACCAGGGCCGAGCAGTACTTC
.	few	TRBJ2-3	TRBV10-2	CASSADTQYF	TGCGCCAGCTCGGCAGATACGCAGTATTTT